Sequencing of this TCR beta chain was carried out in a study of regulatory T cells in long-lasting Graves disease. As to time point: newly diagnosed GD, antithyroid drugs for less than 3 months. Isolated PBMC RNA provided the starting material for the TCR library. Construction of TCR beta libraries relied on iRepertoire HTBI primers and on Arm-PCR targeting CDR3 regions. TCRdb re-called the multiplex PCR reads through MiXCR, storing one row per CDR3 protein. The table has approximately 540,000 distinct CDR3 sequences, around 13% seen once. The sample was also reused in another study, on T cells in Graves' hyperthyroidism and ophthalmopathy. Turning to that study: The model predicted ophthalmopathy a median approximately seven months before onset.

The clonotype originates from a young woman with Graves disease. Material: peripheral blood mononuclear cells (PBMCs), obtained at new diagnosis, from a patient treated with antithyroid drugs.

Here the CDR3 DNA reads TGTGCCAGCAGTTTCTATCTGACCGGGGAGCTGTTTTTT. This sequence encodes CASSFYLTGELFF. V is TRBV6-2 or TRBV6-3 and J is TRBJ2-2; D ambiguous. Trimming left V 4 bases short and J 5 bases short, with 8 bases between. The CDR3 is 13 residues long. Germline V CDR1 and CDR2: MNHEY, SVGEGT.